Listed here are 27 T cell receptor beta chains from one sample, sequenced in a study of Ad26.COV2.S vaccination and SARS-CoV-2 variants. Documented treatment: some 20 received Ad26.COV2.S at low or high dose, single or two shots; about 5 received placebo; per-sample allocation not given. Following the first vaccine or placebo injection, samples were taken on day 63. Clones were sequenced by immunoSEQ multiplex PCR, and TCRdb holds only the in-frame ones, with some missing. The sample yields about 680,000 clones, 70% to 90% seen once. The specimen was peripheral blood, collected in a trial of Ad26.COV2.S vaccine versus placebo. The source is a person aged 18-60 years who received the Ad26.COV2.S COVID-19 vaccine or a placebo.

CDR3 sequence reads: CASSRETGNNSPLHF. The CDR3 DNA follows: TGCGCCAGCAGCCGGGAGACAGGGAATAATTCACCCCTCCACTTT. The rearrangement links TRBV4-3 to TRBJ1-6, with 7 bases fitting TRBD1. Germline V lookup: CDR1 LGHNA, CDR2 YSLEER. After removal of 4 bases from V and 5 bases from J, the junction contained 5 bases not matched to a gene. The CDR3 runs 15 residues.

The rearrangement links TRBV7-2 to TRBJ2-1; D ambiguous. There are 13 residues in the CDR3. CDR1 is SGHTA, CDR2 FQGNSA, per germline. V lost 3 bases, J lost 9 bases, and 12 bases lay in between. CDR3 coding DNA: TGTGCCAGCAGCTTCTCGATCAGACCTGAGCAGTTCTTC. Residues: CASSFSIRPEQFF.

This chain uses TRBV7-8 with TRBJ2-3, with 9 bases aligning to TRBD2. This CDR3 has 16 amino acids. J was trimmed by 4 bases and V by 3 bases; bases with no gene match: 8. Germline values: CDR1 SGHVS, CDR2 FQNEAQ. The DNA of the CDR3 is TGTGCCAGCAGCTTGTGGCGGGGGGGCATCGCAGATACGCAGTATTTT. Its translation is CASSLWRGGIADTQYF.

The chain links TRBV7-9 to TRBJ2-1; tentatively, D is TRBD2 (6 bases). The CDR3 extends over 15 amino acids. V lost 4 bases, J lost 6 bases, and 16 bases lay in between. The V gene's germline CDR1 is SEHNR and CDR2 FQNEAQ (reference sequence). CDR3 loop: CASSSVGLAPNEQFF. Here the CDR3 DNA reads TGTGCCAGCAGCTCTGTGGGTCTAGCGCCCAATGAGCAGTTCTTC.

The chain has TRBV4-3 and TRBJ2-1; 10 bases line up with TRBD1. The CDR3 sequence is 15 residues long. V dropped 4 bases and J dropped 8; count of bases not matched to a gene: 8. Germline V CDR1 and CDR2: LGHNA, YSLEER. CDR3 sequence reads: CASSRGQGPADEQFF. CDR3 coding DNA: TGCGCCAGCAGCCGGGGACAGGGGCCAGCCGATGAGCAGTTCTTC.

In the case of this clone: The same CDR3 also results from other DNA sequences found in this sample. The chain links TRBV6-5 to TRBJ2-4, with 7 nucleotides matching TRBD2. CDR1 MNHEY and CDR2 SVGAGI come from the germline V gene. Unmatched junction bases numbered 0, after V lost 0 bases and J lost 1 base. The CDR3 is 15 amino acids. CDR3 protein: CASSYSGGAKNIQYF. CDR3 coding DNA: TGTGCCAGCAGTTACTCCGGGGGGGCCAAAAACATTCAGTACTTC.

A single count supports this clone. This chain links TRBV7-6 with TRBJ2-7; 11 bases match TRBD1. Germline V lookup: CDR1 SGHVS, CDR2 FNYEAQ. The CDR3 sequence is 15 residues long. With V trimmed by 5 bases and J by 4 bases, 7 bases remained unmatched. The CDR3 DNA sequence: TGTGCCAGCAGCCTACCTGGACAGGGGGCGTACGAGCAGTACTTC. The encoded protein is CASSLPGQGAYEQYF.

The V and J genes are TRBV19 and TRBJ1-1; tentatively, D is TRBD1 (5 bases). This CDR3 region has 14 residues. The germline V and J ends were trimmed by 3 bases and 5 bases, with 13 bases remaining between them. Looked up from germline, CDR1 is LNHDA and CDR2 is SQIVND (reference sequence). The CDR3 reads CASSMAGRSTEAFF. CDR3 DNA sequence: TGTGCCAGTAGTATGGCAGGGCGCTCGACTGAAGCTTTCTTT.

This chain uses TRBV10-3 with TRBJ1-5; 7 bases map to TRBD1. The CDR3 spans 15 residues. Germline V gene lookup returns CDR1 ENHRY and CDR2 SYGVKD. The V segment lost 6 bases and the J segment 3 bases; nucleotides outside the gene matches: 8. The CDR3 reads CAISAGQANNQPQHF. The CDR3 DNA follows: TGTGCCATCAGCGCAGGACAGGCCAACAATCAGCCCCAGCATTTT.

The J gene is TRBJ1-6, the V gene TRBV20-1, with D hard to call. The CDR3 runs 15 residues. From germline, CDR1 is DFQATT and CDR2 SNEGSKA (reference sequence). V was shortened by 3 bases and J by 10 bases, with 19 bases between the two germline ends. In nucleotides, the CDR3 is TGCAGTGCTAGTAGGGCGGACGGCGTTAGGTCACCCCTCCACTTT. Its translation is CSASRADGVRSPLHF.

The J gene is TRBJ2-5, the V gene TRBV29-1; 8 positions agree with TRBD1. This CDR3 is built from 12 residues. V gave up 3 bases and J gave up 4 bases; unmatched junction bases: 1. The germline V gene encodes CDR1 SQVTM and CDR2 ANQGSEA. CDR3 nucleotides: TGCAGCGTTGACGACAGGGGAGAGACCCAGTACTTC. This gives the protein CSVDDRGETQYF.

The gene calls are TRBV6-4 and TRBJ2-7; maybe TRBD1 (6 bases). The CDR3 extends over 14 amino acids. Germline V CDR1 and CDR2: MRHNA, SNTAGT. Trimming shortened V by 4 bases and J by 3 bases, and 13 bases separated the two germline ends. This CDR3 reads CASSAAGELYEQYF. The CDR3 DNA is TGTGCCAGCAGTGCGGCAGGGGAGCTCTACGAGCAGTACTTC.

V and J are TRBV7-9 and TRBJ1-1, with D uncertain. Per germline, CDR1 SEHNR and CDR2 FQNEAQ (reference sequence). Between the trimmed V and J ends, which lost 5 bases and 1 base, there was a span of 17 bases. This CDR3 comprises 16 residues. The CDR3 loop reads CASSLAAGTGNTEAFF. CDR3 nucleotides: TGTGCCAGCAGCCTCGCGGCAGGAACGGGGAACACTGAAGCTTTCTTT.

The chain joins TRBV30 to TRBJ1-3; D is unclear. Germline V gene sequence: CDR1 GTSNPN, CDR2 SVGIG (reference sequence). The V gene lost 5 bases and the J gene lost 2 bases, with 10 bases spanning the gap. The CDR3 has 13 amino acids. The CDR3 sequence: CAWVVSAGNTIYF. As DNA, the CDR3 is TGTGCCTGGGTGGTTTCGGCTGGAAACACCATATATTTT.

This rearrangement joins TRBV5-1 to TRBJ2-1; 7 bases match TRBD2. The CDR3 loop spans 14 amino acids. V lost 3 bases and J lost 6; bases outside the gene matches: 6. Germline V CDR1 and CDR2: SGHRS, YFSETQ. Here the CDR3 reads CASSSTSAPNEQFF. CDR3 DNA: TGCGCCAGCAGCTCTACTAGCGCTCCCAATGAGCAGTTCTTC.

The rearrangement links TRBV11-2 to TRBJ2-7; D gene uncertain. The V gene lost 5 bases and the J gene lost 2 bases, with 7 bases spanning the gap. CDR3 length: 12 residues. CDR1 and CDR2 from the germline V gene are SGHAT and FQNNGV. The CDR3, as DNA: TGTGCCAGCAGCCCTAGGCCCTACGAGCAGTACTTC. This sequence encodes CASSPRPYEQYF.

The chain carries TRBV6-1 and TRBJ2-3; TRBD2 might be the D (7 bases). Trimming removed 8 bases from V and 0 bases from J, with 9 bases in between. From germline, CDR1 is MNHNS and CDR2 SASEGT. CDR3 size: 13 residues. The CDR3, as DNA: TGTGCCAGCGAGGGGGGGAGCACAGATACGCAGTATTTT. Its translation: CASEGGSTDTQYF.

V gene TRBV6-2 or TRBV6-3 combines with J gene TRBJ1-6; 7 bases are a match to TRBD1. The CDR3 length is 17 residues. V lost 2 bases and J lost 7; bases outside the gene matches: 11. The germline gives CDR1 MNHEY, CDR2 SVGEGT. CDR3 DNA: TGTGCCAGCAGTTACAGCCGGGACAGCTTAAGAAATTCACCCCTCCACTTT. Its translation is CASSYSRDSLRNSPLHF.

The V call is TRBV11-3, the J call TRBJ2-3; D is perhaps TRBD2 (6 bases). CDR3 size: 17 residues. Germline CDR1 SGHNT, CDR2 YENEEA. Deletions cut 1 base from V and 6 bases from J, with 20 bases between. The CDR3 spells CASSLGTTRRGEDTQYF. Here the CDR3 DNA reads TGTGCCAGCAGCTTAGGCACTACAAGGAGGGGTGAGGATACGCAGTATTTT.

The chain joins TRBV5-4 to TRBJ1-2; 8 bases are shared with TRBD1. This CDR3 is 13 amino acids long. V dropped 5 bases and J dropped 8; count of bases not matched to a gene: 8. Germline CDR1 and CDR2: SGHNT and YYREEE (reference sequence). CDR3 loop: CASSYSGGGGYTF. The CDR3 coding sequence is TGTGCCAGCAGTTATTCAGGGGGCGGAGGCTACACCTTC. The full variable domain, rest sourced from reference TRBV5-4 and TRBJ1-2, is ETGVTQSPTHLIKTRGQQVTLRCSSQSGHNTVSWYQQALGQGPQFIFQYYREEENGRGNFPPRFSGLQFPNYSSELNVNALELDDSALYLCASSYSGGGGYTFGSGTRLTVV.

This rearrangement joins TRBV29-1 to TRBJ1-1; D is possibly TRBD1 (6 bases). Germline-derived CDR1 and CDR2 are SQVTM and ANQGSEA. V was cut by 7 bases and J by 1 base, with 19 bases left in between. This CDR3 comprises 15 residues. The CDR3, as DNA: TGCAGCGGACGGAGAGGGGGGGGCGCGAACACTGAAGCTTTCTTT. It specifies CSGRRGGGANTEAFF.

J is TRBJ2-1 and V is TRBV27; D possibly corresponds to TRBD2 (5 bases). The CDR3 is 11 residues long. Germline V gives CDR1 MNHEY, CDR2 SMNVEV (reference sequence). Trimming removed 8 bases at V and 4 bases at J, with 6 bases between. For the CDR3, the DNA is TGTGCCAGCGGACTTTACAATGAGCAGTTCTTC. Translated, it gives CASGLYNEQFF.

V gene TRBV11-2 combines with J gene TRBJ2-5; 9 bases are a match to TRBD2. CDR3 size: 15 residues. Germline CDR1 and CDR2: SGHAT and FQNNGV. V shed 8 bases and J 5 bases; nucleotides not matched to a gene: 12. As DNA, the CDR3 is TGTGCCAGCTCGACTCGGGGGACTAGCCGGGAGACCCAGTACTTC. This sequence encodes CASSTRGTSRETQYF.

The rearrangement uses TRBV4-1 and TRBJ2-7; D not certain. The V end lost 1 base, the J end lost 0 bases, and 10 bases lay between the germline ends. Germline CDR1 reads MGHRA; CDR2 reads YSYEKL. This CDR3 contains 15 residues. The CDR3 nucleotides are TGCGCCAGCAGCCAAGGTCAGGACCTCTCCTACGAGCAGTACTTC. Protein sequence: CASSQGQDLSYEQYF.

The chain recombines TRBV30 with TRBJ2-5; possibly TRBD2 for D (5 bases). Germline V gene lookup returns CDR1 GTSNPN and CDR2 SVGIG (reference sequence). CDR3 length equals 15 residues. V was pared by 0 bases and J by 1 base, with 12 bases between. The CDR3 DNA sequence: TGTGCCTGGAGTGTACTAGGGCAGGTCCAAGAGACCCAGTACTTC. The encoded protein is CAWSVLGQVQETQYF.

The CDR3 nucleotides read TGTGCCAGCAGCAAGGACGGTACAACTAATGAAAAACTGTTTTTT. It encodes CASSKDGTTNEKLFF. The chain recombines TRBV5-4 with TRBJ1-4; D remains unclear. Between the trimmed V and J ends, which lost 4 bases and 0 bases, there was a span of 10 bases. CDR1 is SGHNT and CDR2 is YYREEE in the germline V gene (reference sequence). CDR3 length equals 15 residues.

V and J are TRBV4-3 and TRBJ1-4; D is perhaps TRBD1 (5 bases). CDR1 and CDR2 from the germline V gene are LGHNA and YSLEER. Trimming left V 1 base short and J 7 bases short, with 19 bases between. The CDR3 runs 17 residues. As DNA, the CDR3 is TGCGCCAGCAGCCAAGTTCGTACCGGGACGGCGACTGAAAAACTGTTTTTT. Amino acid sequence: CASSQVRTGTATEKLFF.